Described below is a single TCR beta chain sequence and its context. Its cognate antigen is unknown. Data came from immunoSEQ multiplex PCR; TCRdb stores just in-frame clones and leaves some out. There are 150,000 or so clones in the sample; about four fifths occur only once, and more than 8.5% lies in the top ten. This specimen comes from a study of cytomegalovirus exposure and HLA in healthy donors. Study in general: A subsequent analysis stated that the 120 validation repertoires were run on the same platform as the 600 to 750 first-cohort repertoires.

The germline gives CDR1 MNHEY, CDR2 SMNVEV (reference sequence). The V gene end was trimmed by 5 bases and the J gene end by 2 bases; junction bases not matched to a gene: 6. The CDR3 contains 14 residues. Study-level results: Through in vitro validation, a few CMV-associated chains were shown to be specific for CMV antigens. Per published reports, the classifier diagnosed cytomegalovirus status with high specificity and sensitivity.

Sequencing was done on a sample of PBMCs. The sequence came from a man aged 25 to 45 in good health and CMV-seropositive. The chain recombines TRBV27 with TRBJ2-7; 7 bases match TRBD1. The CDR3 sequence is CASSPRTGTYEQYF. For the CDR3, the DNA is TGTGCCAGCAGTCCCCGGACAGGAACCTACGAGCAGTACTTC.